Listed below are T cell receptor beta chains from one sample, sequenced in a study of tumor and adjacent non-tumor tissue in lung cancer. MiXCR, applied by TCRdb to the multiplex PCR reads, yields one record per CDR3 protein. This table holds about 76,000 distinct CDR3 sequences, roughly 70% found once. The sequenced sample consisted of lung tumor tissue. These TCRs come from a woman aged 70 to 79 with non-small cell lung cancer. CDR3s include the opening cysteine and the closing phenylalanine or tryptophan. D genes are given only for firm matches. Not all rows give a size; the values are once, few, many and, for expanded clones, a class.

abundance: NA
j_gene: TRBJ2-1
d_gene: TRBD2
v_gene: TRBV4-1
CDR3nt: TGTGCCAGCACCCTGAGCGGGAGGGGGGACAATGGGCAGTTCTTC
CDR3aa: CASTLSGRGDNGQFF

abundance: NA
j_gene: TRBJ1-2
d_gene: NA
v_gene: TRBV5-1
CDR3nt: TGCGCCAGCAGCTTGGCCCCCGGTGGAGACTATGGCTACACCTTC
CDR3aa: CASSLAPGGDYGYTF

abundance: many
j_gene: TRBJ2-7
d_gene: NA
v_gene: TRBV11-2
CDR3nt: TGTGCCAGCAGCTGGGGTGGGGGGTATAACTACGAGCAGTACTTC
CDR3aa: CASSWGGGYNYEQYF

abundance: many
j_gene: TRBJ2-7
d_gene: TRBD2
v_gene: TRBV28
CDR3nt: TGTGCCAGCAGTTTAGGGAGGGGATGGGAGCAGTACTTC
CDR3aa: CASSLGRGWEQYF

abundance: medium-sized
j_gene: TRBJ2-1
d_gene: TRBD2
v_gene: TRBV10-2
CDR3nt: TGCGCCAGCAGTGAGCGGGGACTAGCGGGAGGGTACAATGAGCAGTTCTTC
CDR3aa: CASSERGLAGGYNEQFF

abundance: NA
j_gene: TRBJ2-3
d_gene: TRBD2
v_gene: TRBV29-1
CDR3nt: TGCAGCGTCCTCCCACTAGGGCGGGGGAGCACAGGTACGCAGTATTTT
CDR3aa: CSVLPLGRGSTGTQYF

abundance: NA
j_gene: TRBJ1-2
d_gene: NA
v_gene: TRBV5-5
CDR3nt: TGTGCCAGCAGCTTGGCGGTACTGGTGATGAAGAACTATGGCTACACCTTC
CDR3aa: CASSLAVLVMKNYGYTF

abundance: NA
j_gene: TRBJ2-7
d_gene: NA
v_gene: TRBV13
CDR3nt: TGTGCCAGCAGCCCACAGGGGGGGATTGAGCAGTACTTC
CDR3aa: CASSPQGGIEQYF

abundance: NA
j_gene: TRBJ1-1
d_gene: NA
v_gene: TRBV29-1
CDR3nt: TGCAGCATTGAAGATCCCCTGTACAGGTACACTGAAGCTTTCTTT
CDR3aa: CSIEDPLYRYTEAFF

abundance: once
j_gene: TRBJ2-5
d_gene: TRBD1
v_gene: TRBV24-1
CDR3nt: TGTGTCACTACACAGGGGGCGGGGGAGACCCAGTATTTC
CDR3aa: CVTTQGAGETQYF